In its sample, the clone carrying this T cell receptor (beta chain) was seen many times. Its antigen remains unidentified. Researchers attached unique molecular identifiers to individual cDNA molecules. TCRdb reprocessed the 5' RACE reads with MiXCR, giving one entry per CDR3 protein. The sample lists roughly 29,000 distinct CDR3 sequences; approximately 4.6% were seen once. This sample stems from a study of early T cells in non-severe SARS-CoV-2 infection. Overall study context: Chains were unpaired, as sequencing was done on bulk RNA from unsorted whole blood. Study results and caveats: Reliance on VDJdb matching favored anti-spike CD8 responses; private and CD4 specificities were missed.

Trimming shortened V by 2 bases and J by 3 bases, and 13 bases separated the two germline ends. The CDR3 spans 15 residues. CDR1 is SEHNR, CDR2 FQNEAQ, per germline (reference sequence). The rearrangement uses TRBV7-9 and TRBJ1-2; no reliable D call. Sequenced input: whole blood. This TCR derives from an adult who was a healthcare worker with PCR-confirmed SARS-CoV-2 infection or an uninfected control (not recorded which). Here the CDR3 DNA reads TGTGCCAGCAGCTTAATGAACCGAAGAGACTATGGCTACACCTTC. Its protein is CASSLMNRRDYGYTF.